Following are 5 T cell receptor beta chains from one sample sequenced in a study of cytomegalovirus exposure and HLA in healthy donors. The PCR made use of 60 Vbeta and 13 Jbeta primers. Here immunoSEQ multiplex PCR was the method, and the copy in TCRdb shows in-frame clones only, minus some. The data show 110,000 to 150,000 clones, with around four fifths seen just once and roughly 2.9% held by the top ten. What was sequenced was PBMCs. The receptors come from a female donor in good health and CMV-seronegative.

This sequence joins TRBV27 and TRBJ2-2; 16 bases line up with TRBD2. The CDR3 sequence is 17 residues long. V dropped 5 bases and J dropped 7; count of bases not matched to a gene: 7. Germline V gene data show CDR1 as MNHEY and CDR2 as SMNVEV (reference sequence). CDR3 sequence reads: CASSTGLAGGPIGELFF. DNA for the CDR3: TGTGCCAGCAGTACGGGACTAGCGGGAGGGCCTATCGGGGAGCTGTTTTTT.

This clone was detected only a few times. The rearrangement joins TRBV7-2 to TRBJ1-4; TRBD1 matches at 8 bases. Per germline, CDR1 SGHTA and CDR2 FQGNSA. This CDR3 contains 16 residues. The J segment lost 3 bases and the V segment lost 3 bases, leaving 6 bases of the junction unmatched. The CDR3 DNA reads TGTGCCAGCAGCTTCGGGACAGGTCGGTCTAATGAAAAACTGTTTTTT. This gives the protein CASSFGTGRSNEKLFF.

The gene calls are TRBV30 and TRBJ2-1; 7 bases agree with TRBD2. The germline V gene encodes CDR1 GTSNPN and CDR2 SVGIG (reference sequence). The trim removed 4 bases at V and 12 bases at J, leaving 9 bases unmatched. The CDR3 totals 12 residues. The CDR3 sequence: CAWTNGRRGQFF. The CDR3 DNA reads as TGTGCCTGGACGAACGGGAGGAGAGGGCAGTTCTTC.

CDR3 loop: CASSLGLAGPQETQYF. The DNA for the CDR3 is TGTGCCAGCAGCCTTGGACTAGCGGGACCACAAGAGACCCAGTACTTC. This chain joins TRBV27 and TRBJ2-5; 12 bases agree with TRBD2. V dropped 6 bases and J dropped 2; count of bases not matched to a gene: 7. This CDR3 has 16 residues. The germline V gene has CDR1 MNHEY and CDR2 SMNVEV (reference sequence).

The count of this clone is one. The chain recombines TRBV28 with TRBJ2-1, with no clear D. Germline assignment: CDR1 MDHEN and CDR2 SYDVKM. The CDR3 is made up of 11 amino acids. V lost 10 bases and J lost 7, with 11 bases in between. CDR3 DNA sequence: TGTGCCACCGCACTGCCTAATGAGCAGTTCTTC. The encoded protein is CATALPNEQFF.